This is a list of T cell receptor beta chains from one sample in a study of blood T cell repertoires in COVID-19. The table came from immunoSEQ multiplex PCR; TCRdb's copy has only in-frame clones and leaves some out. The repertoire holds hundreds of thousands of clones, roughly 90% seen once, with around 2.2% in the top ten. Specimen: peripheral blood. The receptor set was obtained from a woman between 45 and 65 years old who had recovered from COVID-19. CDR3s include the opening cysteine and the closing phenylalanine or tryptophan. D genes are given only for firm matches. The size field is filled for only some rows; it gives once, few, many or a size class.

>TRBJ2-2|TRBD2|TRBV5-1|NA
CASSPTGLENTGELFF
TGCGCCAGCAGCCCGACGGGACTAGAAAACACCGGGGAGCTGTTTTTT
>TRBJ2-3|TRBD1|TRBV28|once
CASIHRGNTDTQYF
TGTGCCAGTATCCACAGGGGCAACACAGATACGCAGTATTTT
>TRBJ2-1|TRBD2|TRBV6-2/TRBV6-3|NA
CASSYLAEPYNEQFF
TGTGCCAGCAGTTACCTAGCGGAGCCCTACAATGAGCAGTTCTTC
>TRBJ1-6|TRBD1|TRBV12-5|NA
CASGLVKGGSGSPLHF
TGTGCTAGTGGTTTGGTAAAAGGGGGCTCGGGATCACCCCTCCACTTT
>TRBJ1-1|NA|TRBV2|NA
CASGREANTEAFF
TGTGCCAGCGGCAGGGAAGCGAACACTGAAGCTTTCTTT
>TRBJ1-3|NA|TRBV10-3|once
CAISGTPSGNTIYF
TGTGCCATCAGCGGGACACCCTCTGGAAACACCATATATTTT
>TRBJ2-1|NA|TRBV4-1|NA
CASTGLYNEQFF
TGCGCCAGCACGGGACTCTACAATGAGCAGTTCTTC
>TRBJ2-1|TRBD2|TRBV29-1|NA
CSAGRTRTYNEQFF
TGCAGCGCAGGAAGGACTAGGACCTACAATGAGCAGTTCTTC
>TRBJ1-2|NA|TRBV18|few
CASSRRTDPNYGYTF
TGTGCCAGCTCAAGGAGGACAGATCCTAACTATGGCTACACCTTC
>TRBJ1-5|TRBD1|TRBV19|NA
CASSILTGVNQPQHF
TGTGCCAGTAGTATTCTGACAGGGGTGAATCAGCCCCAGCATTTT
>TRBJ1-4|TRBD1|TRBV7-7|NA
CASSFGTGINEKLFF
TGTGCTAGCAGTTTCGGGACAGGGATAAATGAAAAACTGTTTTTT
>TRBJ1-2|NA|TRBV4-3|NA
CASSQDSTPGYGYTF
TGCGCCAGCAGCCAAGATAGTACGCCTGGCTATGGCTACACCTTC
>TRBJ1-1|NA|TRBV7-3|NA
CASSLNPTATTEAFF
TGTGCCAGCAGCTTAAACCCGACAGCCACCACTGAAGCTTTCTTT
>TRBJ1-1|NA|TRBV11-2|NA
CASSLAESTEAFF
TGTGCCAGCAGCTTAGCTGAGTCGACTGAAGCTTTCTTT
>TRBJ1-3|NA|TRBV30|NA
CAWSVRGNTIYF
TGTGCCTGGAGTGTACGGGGAAACACCATATATTTT
>TRBJ2-3|TRBD1|TRBV7-6|NA
CASSRHPTGQGSTDTQYF
TGTGCCAGCAGCCGGCACCCGACTGGACAGGGCAGCACAGATACGCAGTATTTT
>TRBJ1-4|NA|TRBV29-1|NA
CSVRGNFNEKLFF
TGCAGCGTTCGGGGGAATTTTAATGAAAAACTGTTTTTT
>TRBJ2-1|TRBD2|TRBV5-1|NA
CASSLFAGGIYNEQFF
TGCGCCAGCAGCTTGTTTGCGGGGGGGATCTACAATGAGCAGTTCTTC
>TRBJ1-5|TRBD1|TRBV19|NA
CASTYRGTGINQPQHF
TGTGCCAGTACGTACCGCGGGACAGGGATCAATCAGCCCCAGCATTTT
>TRBJ1-5|NA|TRBV28|NA
CASSSGAGDNQPQHF
TGTGCCAGCAGCTCCGGGGCAGGGGACAATCAGCCCCAGCATTTT
>TRBJ1-4|NA|TRBV7-2|few
CASSEAGQANEKLFF
TGTGCCAGCAGCGAAGCAGGGCAGGCTAATGAAAAACTGTTTTTT
>TRBJ1-1|NA|TRBV4-2|NA
CASRIRGNTEAFF
TGTGCCAGCAGAATAAGAGGGAACACTGAAGCTTTCTTT
>TRBJ2-3|TRBD1|TRBV10-3|NA
CAISLGTGSGTDTQYF
TGTGCCATCAGTCTAGGGACAGGGTCTGGCACAGATACGCAGTATTTT
>TRBJ2-1|TRBD2|TRBV6-1|once
CASSEIPGGLLRNEQFF
TGTGCCAGCAGTGAAATTCCGGGGGGGCTTTTAAGGAATGAGCAGTTCTTC
>TRBJ2-7|TRBD2|TRBV30|NA
CAWKSGTNSYEQYF
TGTGCCTGGAAAAGCGGGACGAACTCCTACGAGCAGTACTTC
>TRBJ2-1|NA|TRBV9|NA
CASSVDRKPYNEQFF
TGTGCCAGCAGCGTAGACAGGAAACCCTACAATGAGCAGTTCTTC
>TRBJ2-1|TRBD2|TRBV27|few
CASSFNILTSGAYNEQFF
TGTGCCAGCAGTTTCAACATCCTAACTAGCGGAGCCTACAATGAGCAGTTCTTC
>TRBJ2-6|NA|TRBV14|NA
CASSRVLGDSGANVLTF
TGTGCCAGCAGCCGGGTGTTGGGAGACTCTGGGGCCAACGTCCTGACTTTC
>TRBJ2-7|NA|TRBV7-6|NA
CASSSRLGAYEQYF
TGTGCCAGCAGCTCCCGACTGGGAGCCTACGAGCAGTACTTC
>TRBJ2-7|TRBD2|TRBV4-3|NA
CASSQETRTSGEQYF
TGCGCCAGCAGCCAAGAGACTCGGACTAGCGGCGAGCAGTACTTC
>TRBJ1-2|NA|TRBV5-1|NA
CASSLVTEVGYTF
TGCGCCAGCAGCTTGGTGACAGAAGTTGGCTACACCTTC